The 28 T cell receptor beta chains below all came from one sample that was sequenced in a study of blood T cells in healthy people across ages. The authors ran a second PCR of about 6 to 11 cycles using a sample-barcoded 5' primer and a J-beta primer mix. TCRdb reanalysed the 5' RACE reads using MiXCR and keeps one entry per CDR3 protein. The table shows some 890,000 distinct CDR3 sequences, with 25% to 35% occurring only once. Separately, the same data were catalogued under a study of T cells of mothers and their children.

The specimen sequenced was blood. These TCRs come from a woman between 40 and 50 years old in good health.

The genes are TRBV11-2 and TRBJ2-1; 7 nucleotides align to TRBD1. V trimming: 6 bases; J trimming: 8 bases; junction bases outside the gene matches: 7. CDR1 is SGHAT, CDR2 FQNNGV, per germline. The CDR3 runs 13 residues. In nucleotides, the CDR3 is TGTGCCAGCAGGTCAGGGGGTTTCCATGAGCAGTTCTTC. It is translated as CASRSGGFHEQFF.

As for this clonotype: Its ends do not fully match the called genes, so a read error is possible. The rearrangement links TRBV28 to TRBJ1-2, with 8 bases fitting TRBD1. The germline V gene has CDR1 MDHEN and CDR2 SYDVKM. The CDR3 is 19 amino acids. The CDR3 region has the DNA TGTGCCAGCAGTTTATGGCCCGCGTCTACAGGGGGTCCTAACTATGGCTACGCCTTC. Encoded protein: CASSLWPASTGGPNYGYAF.

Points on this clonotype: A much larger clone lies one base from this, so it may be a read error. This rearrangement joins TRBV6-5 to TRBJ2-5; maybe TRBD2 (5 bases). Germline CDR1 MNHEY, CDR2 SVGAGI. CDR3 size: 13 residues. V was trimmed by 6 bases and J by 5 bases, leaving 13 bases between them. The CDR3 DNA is TGTGCCAGCAGGCAAGACTATTGTGAGACCCAGTACTTC. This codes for CASRQDYCETQYF.

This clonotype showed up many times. Written as DNA, the CDR3 is TGTGCCAGCAGTCGCCGACTAGCGGGGGGGCACGAGCAGTACTTC. It translates to CASSRRLAGGHEQYF. The V gene is TRBV12-3 or TRBV12-4, the J gene TRBJ2-7; the match to TRBD2 covers 14 bases. Trimming cost V 5 bases and J 5 bases; bases outside gene matches: 5. The length of the CDR3 is 15 residues.

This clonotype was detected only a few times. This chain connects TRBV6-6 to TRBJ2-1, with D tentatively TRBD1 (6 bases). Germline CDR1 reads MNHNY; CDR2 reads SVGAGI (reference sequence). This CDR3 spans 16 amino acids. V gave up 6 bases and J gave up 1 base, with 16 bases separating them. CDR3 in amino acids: CASSLQGLSSYNEQFF. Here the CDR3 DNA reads TGTGCCAGCAGCCTACAGGGCTTGTCATCCTACAATGAGCAGTTCTTC.

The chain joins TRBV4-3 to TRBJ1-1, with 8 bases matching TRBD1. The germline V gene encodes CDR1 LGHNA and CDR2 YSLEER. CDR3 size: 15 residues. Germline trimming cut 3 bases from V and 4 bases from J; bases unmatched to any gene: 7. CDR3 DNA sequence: TGCGCCAGCAGCCAGGAAATTACAGGGGGCACTGAAGCTTTCTTT. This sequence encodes CASSQEITGGTEAFF.

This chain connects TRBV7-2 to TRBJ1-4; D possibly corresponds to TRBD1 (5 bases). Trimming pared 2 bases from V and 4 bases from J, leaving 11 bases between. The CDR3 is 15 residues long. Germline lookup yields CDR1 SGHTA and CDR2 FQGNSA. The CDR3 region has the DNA TGTGCCAGCAGCTTACAGGGACCGCTTAATGAAAAACTGTTTTTT. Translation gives CASSLQGPLNEKLFF. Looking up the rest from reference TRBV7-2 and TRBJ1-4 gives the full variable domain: GAGVSQSPSNKVTEKGKDVELRCDPISGHTALYWYRQSLGQGLEFLIYFQGNSAPDKSGLPSDRFSAERTGGSVSTLTIQRTQQEDSAVYLCASSLQGPLNEKLFFGSGTQLSVL.

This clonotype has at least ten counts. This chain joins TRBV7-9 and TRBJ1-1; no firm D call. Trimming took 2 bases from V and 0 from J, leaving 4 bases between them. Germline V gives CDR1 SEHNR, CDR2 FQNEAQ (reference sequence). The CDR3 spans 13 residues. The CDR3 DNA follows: TGTGCCAGCAGCTTAAGACTGAACACTGAAGCTTTCTTT. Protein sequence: CASSLRLNTEAFF.

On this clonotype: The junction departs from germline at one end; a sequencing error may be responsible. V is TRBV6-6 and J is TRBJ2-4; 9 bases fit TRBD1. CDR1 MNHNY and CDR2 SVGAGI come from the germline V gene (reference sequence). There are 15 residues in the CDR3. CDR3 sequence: CASSYQGQGQNTQYF. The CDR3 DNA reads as TGTGCCAGCAGTTACCAGGGACAGGGTCAAAACACTCAGTACTTC.

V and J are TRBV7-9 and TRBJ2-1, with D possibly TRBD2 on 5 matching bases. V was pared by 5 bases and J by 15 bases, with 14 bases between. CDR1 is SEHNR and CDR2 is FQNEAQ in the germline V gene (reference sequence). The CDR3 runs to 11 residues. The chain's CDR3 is CASSRTWTGFF. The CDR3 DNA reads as TGTGCCAGCAGCCGAACCTGGACTGGGTTCTTC.

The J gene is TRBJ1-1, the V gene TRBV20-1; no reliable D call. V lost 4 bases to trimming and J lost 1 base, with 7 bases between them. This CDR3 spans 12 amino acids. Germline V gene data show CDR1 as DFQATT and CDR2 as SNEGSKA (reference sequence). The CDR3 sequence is CSATQRNTEAFF. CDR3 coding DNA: TGCAGTGCTACCCAAAGGAACACTGAAGCTTTCTTT.

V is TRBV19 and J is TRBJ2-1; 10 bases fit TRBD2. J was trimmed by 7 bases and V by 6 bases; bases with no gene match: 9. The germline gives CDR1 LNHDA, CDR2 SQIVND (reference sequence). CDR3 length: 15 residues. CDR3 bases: TGTGCCAGTAGGGATTTAGCGGGGGGTCTGAATGAGCAGTTCTTC. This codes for CASRDLAGGLNEQFF.

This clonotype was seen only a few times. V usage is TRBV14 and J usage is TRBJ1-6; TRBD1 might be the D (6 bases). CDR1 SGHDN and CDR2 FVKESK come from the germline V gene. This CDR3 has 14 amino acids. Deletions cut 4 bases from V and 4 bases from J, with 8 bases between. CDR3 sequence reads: CASSRTAYNSPLHF. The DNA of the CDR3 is TGTGCCAGCAGCCGGACAGCATATAATTCACCCCTCCACTTT.

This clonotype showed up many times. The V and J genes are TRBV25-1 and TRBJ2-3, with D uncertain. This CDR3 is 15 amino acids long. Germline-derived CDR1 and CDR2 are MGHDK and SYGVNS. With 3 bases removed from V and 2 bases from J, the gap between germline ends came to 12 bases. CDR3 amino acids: CASSDTSRPTDTQYF. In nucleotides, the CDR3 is TGTGCCAGCAGTGATACCTCCCGGCCCACAGATACGCAGTATTTT. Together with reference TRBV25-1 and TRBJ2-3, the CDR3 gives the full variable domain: EADIYQTPRYLVIGTGKKITLECSQTMGHDKMYWYQQDPGMELHLIHYSYGVNSTEKGDLSSESTVSRIRTEHFPLTLESARPSHTSQYLCASSDTSRPTDTQYFGPGTRLTVL.

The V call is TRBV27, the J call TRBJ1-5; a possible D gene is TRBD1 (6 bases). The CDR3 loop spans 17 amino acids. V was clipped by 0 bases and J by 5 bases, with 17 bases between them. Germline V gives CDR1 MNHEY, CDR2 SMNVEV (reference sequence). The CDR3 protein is CASSLSRSRTADQPQHF. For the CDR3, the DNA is TGTGCCAGCAGTTTATCGCGGTCCCGGACAGCAGATCAGCCCCAGCATTTT.

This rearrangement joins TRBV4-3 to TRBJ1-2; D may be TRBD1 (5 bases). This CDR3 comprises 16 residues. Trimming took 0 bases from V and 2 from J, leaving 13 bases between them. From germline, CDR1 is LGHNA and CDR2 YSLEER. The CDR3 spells CASSQDADAGNYGYTF. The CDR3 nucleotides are TGCGCCAGCAGCCAAGATGCGGACGCAGGGAACTATGGCTACACCTTC.

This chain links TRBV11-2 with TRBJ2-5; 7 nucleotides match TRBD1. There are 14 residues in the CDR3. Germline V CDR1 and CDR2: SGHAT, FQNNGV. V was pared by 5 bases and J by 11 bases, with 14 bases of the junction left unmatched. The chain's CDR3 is CASSSNRGRYGQYF. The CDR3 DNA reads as TGTGCCAGCAGCAGCAACAGGGGTCGGTACGGGCAGTACTTC.

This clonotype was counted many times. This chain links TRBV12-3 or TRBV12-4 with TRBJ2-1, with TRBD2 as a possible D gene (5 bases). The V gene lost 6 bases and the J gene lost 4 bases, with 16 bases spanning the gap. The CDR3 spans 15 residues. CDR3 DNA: TGTGCCAGCAGGGCTCAATCGAGCGGTTACAATGAGCAGTTCTTC. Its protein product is CASRAQSSGYNEQFF.

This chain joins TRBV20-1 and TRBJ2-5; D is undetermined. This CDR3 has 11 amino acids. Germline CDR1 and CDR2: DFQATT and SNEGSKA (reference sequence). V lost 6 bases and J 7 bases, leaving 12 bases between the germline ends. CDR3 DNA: TGCAGTGCCGTATCAATGGGGACCCAGTACTTC. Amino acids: CSAVSMGTQYF.

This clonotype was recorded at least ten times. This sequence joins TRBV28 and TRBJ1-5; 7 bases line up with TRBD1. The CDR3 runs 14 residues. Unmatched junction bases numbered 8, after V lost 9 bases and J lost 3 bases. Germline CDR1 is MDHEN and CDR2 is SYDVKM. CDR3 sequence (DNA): TGTGCCAGTGGTCCGGGACAGTTCAATCAGCCCCAGCATTTT. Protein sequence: CASGPGQFNQPQHF.

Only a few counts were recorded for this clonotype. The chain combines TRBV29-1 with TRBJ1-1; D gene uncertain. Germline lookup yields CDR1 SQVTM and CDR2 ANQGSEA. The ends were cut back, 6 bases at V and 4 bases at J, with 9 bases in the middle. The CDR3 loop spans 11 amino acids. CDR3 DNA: TGCAGCGTGAGAGGGAGCACTGAAGCTTTCTTT. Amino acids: CSVRGSTEAFF.

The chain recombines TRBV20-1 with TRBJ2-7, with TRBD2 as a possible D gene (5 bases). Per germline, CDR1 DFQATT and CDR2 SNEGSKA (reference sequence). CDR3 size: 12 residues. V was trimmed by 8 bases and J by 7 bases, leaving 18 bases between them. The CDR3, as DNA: TGCAGTTCGGCGGGCCCTCTGGGGGAGCAGTACTTC. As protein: CSSAGPLGEQYF.

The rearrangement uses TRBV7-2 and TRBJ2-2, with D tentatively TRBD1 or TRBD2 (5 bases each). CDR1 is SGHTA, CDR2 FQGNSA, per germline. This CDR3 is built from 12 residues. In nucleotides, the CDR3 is TGTGCTAACGGGGCGAGGACCGGGGAGCTGTTTTTT. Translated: CANGARTGELFF.

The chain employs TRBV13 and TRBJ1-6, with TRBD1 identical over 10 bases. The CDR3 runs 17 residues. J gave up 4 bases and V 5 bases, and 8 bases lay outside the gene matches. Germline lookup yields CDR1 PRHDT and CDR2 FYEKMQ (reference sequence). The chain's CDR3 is CASSIPGQGTYNSPLHF. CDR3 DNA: TGTGCCAGCAGCATCCCGGGACAGGGGACGTATAATTCACCCCTCCACTTT.

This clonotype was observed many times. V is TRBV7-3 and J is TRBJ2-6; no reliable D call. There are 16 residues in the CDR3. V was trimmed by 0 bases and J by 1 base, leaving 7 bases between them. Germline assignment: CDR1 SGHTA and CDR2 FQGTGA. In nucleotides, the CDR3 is TGTGCCAGCAGCTTAACGTCTGTTTCTGGGGCCAACGTCCTGACTTTC. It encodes CASSLTSVSGANVLTF.

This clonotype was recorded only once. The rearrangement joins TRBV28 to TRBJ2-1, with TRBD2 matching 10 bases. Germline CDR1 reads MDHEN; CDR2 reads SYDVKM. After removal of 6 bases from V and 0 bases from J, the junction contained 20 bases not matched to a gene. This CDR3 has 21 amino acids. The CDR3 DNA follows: TGTGCCAGCAGAGACACCCACCGGGCTAGCGGGAGTGGGAGCTCCTACAATGAGCAGTTCTTC. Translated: CASRDTHRASGSGSSYNEQFF.

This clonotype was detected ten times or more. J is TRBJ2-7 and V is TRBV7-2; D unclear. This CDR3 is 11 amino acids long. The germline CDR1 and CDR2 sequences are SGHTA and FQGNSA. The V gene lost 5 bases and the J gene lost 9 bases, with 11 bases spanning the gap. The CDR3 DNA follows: TGTGCCAGCAGCCCTAATATAAGGCAGTACTTC. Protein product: CASSPNIRQYF.

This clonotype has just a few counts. CDR3 coding DNA: TGTGCCAGCAGACACGGGAGAAGAAACACTGAAGCTTTCTTT. Its translation: CASRHGRRNTEAFF. V and J are TRBV12-3 or TRBV12-4 and TRBJ1-1, with D hard to call. The CDR3 is 14 amino acids. V gave up 6 bases and J gave up 2 bases, with 13 bases separating them.